The rows below give T cell receptor beta chains drawn from one sample of a study of blood T cell repertoires in COVID-19. Clones were sequenced by immunoSEQ multiplex PCR, and TCRdb holds only the in-frame ones, with some missing. The sample yields about 410,000 clones, around 91% seen once. Sequences were obtained from peripheral blood. The receptor source for this set is a woman aged 40 to 50 with COVID-19, enrolled during active disease. The CDR3 runs from the conserved cysteine through the conserved F or W. The order of the fields is J gene, V gene, CDR3 protein.

J gene: TRBJ1-4; V gene: TRBV28; CDR3 protein: CASSFGGGTSEKLFF
J gene: TRBJ2-1; V gene: TRBV19; CDR3 protein: CASSTQQGYEQFF
J gene: TRBJ2-5; V gene: TRBV4-3; CDR3 protein: CASSQDLLAGKETQYF
J gene: TRBJ1-2; V gene: TRBV4-1; CDR3 protein: CASSQEQGARGYTF
J gene: TRBJ1-4; V gene: TRBV7-2; CDR3 protein: CASSLPNRWGDEKLFF
J gene: TRBJ1-2; V gene: TRBV19; CDR3 protein: CASSPQENYGYTF
J gene: TRBJ2-7; V gene: TRBV9; CDR3 protein: CASSVASAQYEQYF
J gene: TRBJ1-2; V gene: TRBV12-3/TRBV12-4; CDR3 protein: CASSFLLNYGYTF
J gene: TRBJ1-1; V gene: TRBV7-3; CDR3 protein: CASSLQVNTEAFF
J gene: TRBJ1-1; V gene: TRBV27; CDR3 protein: CASSFSQGNEAFF
J gene: TRBJ2-7; V gene: TRBV4-3; CDR3 protein: CASSQGTGGIDEQYF
J gene: TRBJ2-3; V gene: TRBV3-1/TRBV3-2; CDR3 protein: CASSLGLAGGVDTQYF
J gene: TRBJ2-2; V gene: TRBV9; CDR3 protein: CASSLRLAGRTGELFF
J gene: TRBJ2-2; V gene: TRBV18; CDR3 protein: CASSPGLAGYTGELFF
J gene: TRBJ2-3; V gene: TRBV5-1; CDR3 protein: CASSGGDTQYF
J gene: TRBJ1-2; V gene: TRBV19; CDR3 protein: CASRKDRANGYTF
J gene: TRBJ2-2; V gene: TRBV3-1/TRBV3-2; CDR3 protein: CASSQGGSGELFF
J gene: TRBJ2-5; V gene: TRBV24-1; CDR3 protein: CATSVSGGSQETQYF